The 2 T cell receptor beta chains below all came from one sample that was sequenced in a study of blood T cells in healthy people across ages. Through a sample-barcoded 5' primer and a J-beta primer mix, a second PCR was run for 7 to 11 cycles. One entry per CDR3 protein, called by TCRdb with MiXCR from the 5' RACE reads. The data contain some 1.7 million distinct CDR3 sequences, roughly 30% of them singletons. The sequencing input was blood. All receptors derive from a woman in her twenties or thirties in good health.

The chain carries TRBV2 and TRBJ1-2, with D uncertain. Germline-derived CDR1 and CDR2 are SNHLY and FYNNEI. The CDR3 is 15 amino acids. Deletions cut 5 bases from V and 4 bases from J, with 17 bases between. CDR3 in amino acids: CASSPPGTAPYGYTF. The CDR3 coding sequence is TGTGCCAGCAGTCCACCGGGCACGGCCCCCTATGGCTACACCTTC. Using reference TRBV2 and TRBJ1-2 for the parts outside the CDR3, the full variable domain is EPEVTQTPSHQVTQMGQEVILRCVPISNHLYFYWYRQILGQKVEFLVSFYNNEISEKSEIFDDQFSVERPDGSNFTLKIRSTKLEDSAMYFCASSPPGTAPYGYTFGSGTRLTVV.

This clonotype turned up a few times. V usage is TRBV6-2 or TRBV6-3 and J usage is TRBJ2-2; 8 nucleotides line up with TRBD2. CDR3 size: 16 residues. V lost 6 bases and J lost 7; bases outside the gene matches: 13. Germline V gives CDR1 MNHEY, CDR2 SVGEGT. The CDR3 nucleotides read TGTGCCAGCAGCAGACTAGCGTGGGGTCTCGGCGGGGAGCTGTTTTTT. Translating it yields CASSRLAWGLGGELFF.